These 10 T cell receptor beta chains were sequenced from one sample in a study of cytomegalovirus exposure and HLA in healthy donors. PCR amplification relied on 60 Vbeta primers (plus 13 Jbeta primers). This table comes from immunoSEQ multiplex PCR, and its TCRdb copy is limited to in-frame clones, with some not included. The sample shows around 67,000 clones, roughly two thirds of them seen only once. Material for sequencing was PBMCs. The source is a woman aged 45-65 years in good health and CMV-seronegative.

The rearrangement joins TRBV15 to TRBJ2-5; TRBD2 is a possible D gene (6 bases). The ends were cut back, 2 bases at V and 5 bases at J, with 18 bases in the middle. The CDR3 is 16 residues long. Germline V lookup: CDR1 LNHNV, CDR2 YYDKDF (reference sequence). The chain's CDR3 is CATSRSDPGGGETQYF. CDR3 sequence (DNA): TGTGCCACCAGCAGATCCGACCCCGGTGGAGGGGAGACCCAGTACTTC.

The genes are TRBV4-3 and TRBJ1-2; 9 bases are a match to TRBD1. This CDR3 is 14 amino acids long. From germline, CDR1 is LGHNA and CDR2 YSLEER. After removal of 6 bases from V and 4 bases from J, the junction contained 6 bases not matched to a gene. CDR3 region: CASRPGQGTYGYTF. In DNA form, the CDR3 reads TGCGCCAGCAGACCGGGACAGGGCACCTATGGCTACACCTTC.

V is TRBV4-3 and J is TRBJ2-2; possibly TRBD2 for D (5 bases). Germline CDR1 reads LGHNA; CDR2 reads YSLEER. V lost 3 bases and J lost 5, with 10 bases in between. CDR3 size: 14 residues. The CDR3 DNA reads TGCGCCAGCAGCCACTGGGAGTATACCGGGGAGCTGTTTTTT. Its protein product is CASSHWEYTGELFF.

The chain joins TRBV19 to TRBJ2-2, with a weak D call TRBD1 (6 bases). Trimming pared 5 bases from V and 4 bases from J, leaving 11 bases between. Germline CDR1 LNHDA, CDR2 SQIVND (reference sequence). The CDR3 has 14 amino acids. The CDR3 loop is CASSWQGGTGELFF. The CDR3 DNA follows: TGTGCCAGTAGTTGGCAAGGGGGCACCGGGGAGCTGTTTTTT.

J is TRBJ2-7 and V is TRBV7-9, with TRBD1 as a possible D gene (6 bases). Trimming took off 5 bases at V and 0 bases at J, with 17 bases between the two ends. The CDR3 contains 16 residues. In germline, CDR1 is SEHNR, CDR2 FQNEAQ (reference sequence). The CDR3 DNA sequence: TGTGCCAGCAGCGCCACCACAGGGCGTAGCTCCTACGAGCAGTACTTC. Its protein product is CASSATTGRSSYEQYF.

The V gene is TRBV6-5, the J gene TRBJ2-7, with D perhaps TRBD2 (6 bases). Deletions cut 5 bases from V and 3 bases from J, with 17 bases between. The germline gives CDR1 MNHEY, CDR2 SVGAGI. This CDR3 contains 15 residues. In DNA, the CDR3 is TGTGCCAGCAGTCAAGGCGGGACGGCCCACTACGAGCAGTACTTC. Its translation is CASSQGGTAHYEQYF.

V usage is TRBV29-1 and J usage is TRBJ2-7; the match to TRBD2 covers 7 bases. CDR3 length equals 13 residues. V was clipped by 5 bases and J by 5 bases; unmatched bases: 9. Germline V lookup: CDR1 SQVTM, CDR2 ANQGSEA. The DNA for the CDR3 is TGCAGCGTTCCGGCGGGAGTCGGTAACGAGCAGTACTTC. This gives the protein CSVPAGVGNEQYF.

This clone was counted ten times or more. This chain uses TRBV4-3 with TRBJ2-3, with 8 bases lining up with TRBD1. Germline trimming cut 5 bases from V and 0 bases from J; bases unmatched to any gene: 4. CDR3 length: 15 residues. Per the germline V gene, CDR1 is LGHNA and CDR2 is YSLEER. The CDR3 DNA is TGCGCCAGCAGCTGGCAGGGGGCGAGCACAGATACGCAGTATTTT. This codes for CASSWQGASTDTQYF.

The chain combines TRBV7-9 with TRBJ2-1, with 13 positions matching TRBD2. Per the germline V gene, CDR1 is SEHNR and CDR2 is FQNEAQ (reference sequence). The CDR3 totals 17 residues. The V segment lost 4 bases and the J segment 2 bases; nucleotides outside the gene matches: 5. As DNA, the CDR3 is TGTGCCAGCAGCTACGGACTAGCGGGAGCGGCCTACAATGAGCAGTTCTTC. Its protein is CASSYGLAGAAYNEQFF.

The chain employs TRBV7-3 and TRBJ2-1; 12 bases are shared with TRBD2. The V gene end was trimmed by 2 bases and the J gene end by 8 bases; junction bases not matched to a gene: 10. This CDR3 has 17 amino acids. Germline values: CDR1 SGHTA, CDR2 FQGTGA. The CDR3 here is CASSLSSTSGSRDEQFF. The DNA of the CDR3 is TGTGCCAGCAGCTTATCCTCGACTAGCGGGAGTAGGGATGAGCAGTTCTTC. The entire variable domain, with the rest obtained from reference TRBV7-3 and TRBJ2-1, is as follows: GAGVSQTPSNKVTEKGKYVELRCDPISGHTALYWYRQSLGQGPEFLIYFQGTGAADDSGLPNDRFFAVRPEGSVSTLKIQRTERGDSAVYLCASSLSSTSGSRDEQFFGPGTRLTVL.